This T cell receptor beta chain was profiled in a study of the immune and genomic landscape of osteosarcoma. The CDR3 contains 14 residues. Trimming removed 5 bases from V and 9 bases from J, with 19 bases in between. The germline CDR1 and CDR2 sequences are SGHRS and YFSETQ. The post-treatment osteosarcoma tumors were primary, local recurrence or metastasis specimens from poor-prognosis patients. This table comes from immunoSEQ multiplex PCR, and its TCRdb copy is limited to in-frame clones, with some not included. This table has roughly 10,000 clones, about two thirds appearing once. The TCR sequence derives from a human donor with osteosarcoma. The rearrangement links TRBV5-1 to TRBJ2-3, with a possible D match to TRBD1 (6 bases). Source material: osteosarcoma tumor tissue from the lung. Here the CDR3 DNA reads TGCGCCAGCAGGGGGTCCTTGACTCAGGGGACGCAGTATTTT. Encoded protein: CASRGSLTQGTQYF.